Included here is one T cell receptor (beta chain) sequence, with context. The target antigen is unknown. A read error may account for a junction end that differs from germline. The CDR3 covers 18 residues. Germline V CDR1 and CDR2: SNHLY, FYNNEI. The sample is drawn from a study of CD8 T cells in ankylosing spondylitis. General study results and limits: Made up of fewer than 10 highly homologous variants, a TCR beta motif appeared characteristic of ankylosing spondylitis blood.

With molecular barcodes, quantitative 5'-RACE was used to make the TCR beta libraries. TCRdb used MiXCR to reprocess the 5' RACE reads, holding one entry per CDR3 protein. The repertoire holds 340,000 or so distinct CDR3 sequences, with approximately 15% as singletons. This sequence originates from a male donor with ankylosing spondylitis or in good health (not recorded which). The sequenced sample consisted of blood, either unsorted or a sorted T cell fraction (not recorded which). The chain recombines TRBV2 with TRBJ2-3; 15 nucleotides align to TRBD2. The CDR3 is CACSLGLAGGGVADTQYF. The CDR3 DNA follows: TGTGCCTGCAGCCTGGGACTAGCGGGAGGAGGGGTCGCAGATACGCAGTATTTT.